A selection of T cell receptor beta chains follows, all from one sample in a study of beta chain features in type 1 diabetes. Assay: immunoSEQ multiplex PCR; the TCRdb copy retains only in-frame clones and omits some. The sample shows 860,000 or so clones, 17% of them seen only once. The source material was naive CD4+ T cells from blood. These receptors all stem from a woman younger than 30 in good health. Each CDR3 is given without its conserved first and last residue.

J gene | V gene | CDR3 protein
TRBJ2-6 | TRBV6-5 | ASSRTGAGANVLT
TRBJ2-1 | TRBV10-3 | AISESRTSPPLF
TRBJ2-1 | TRBV11-1 | ASSWGSRTNNEQF
TRBJ2-1 | TRBV9 | ASSAGLRSYNEQF
TRBJ2-5 | TRBV7-6 | ASSLASGVQETQY
TRBJ2-3 | TRBV7-3 | ASSFQGRTDTQY
TRBJ2-1 | TRBV7-2 | ASSPYSGRRDNEQF
TRBJ2-1 | TRBV11-3 | ASSLGGDNEQF
TRBJ2-4 | TRBV15 | ATSRDRGLGNIQY
TRBJ1-2 | TRBV28 | ASSFQDRGNYGYT
TRBJ2-1 | TRBV7-3 | ASSNRRTSGGLNEQF
TRBJ1-4 | TRBV6-5 | ASSYLGQENEKLF
TRBJ1-5 | TRBV6-1 | ASTRDRDQPQH
TRBJ1-1 | TRBV5-1 | ASSLGTGANTEAF
TRBJ2-3 | TRBV7-2 | ASSLEGLGTDTQY
TRBJ2-1 | TRBV11-2 | ASSLDLGYNEQF
TRBJ2-1 | TRBV28 | ARPTSGGYNEQF
TRBJ2-7 | TRBV19 | ASRLSGGLEQY
TRBJ2-3 | TRBV9 | ASSVWDSQGTDTQY
TRBJ1-1 | TRBV7-2 | ASSLEGTANTEAF
TRBJ2-1 | TRBV7-3 | ASSFNSSSYNEQF
TRBJ2-6 | TRBV7-3 | ASSLASPGANVLT
TRBJ2-1 | TRBV7-2 | ASSFTGTGGLWSYNEQF
TRBJ2-7 | TRBV7-2 | ASSLAVGTGSYEQY
TRBJ2-6 | TRBV4-2 | ASSQDRSGTGANVLT
TRBJ2-2 | TRBV21-1 | ASSTAGELNTGELF
TRBJ2-1 | TRBV5-1 | ASSLGVSVKEQF
TRBJ2-2 | TRBV19 | AGRDRGSGELF
TRBJ1-2 | TRBV9 | ASSVGAGTYGYT
TRBJ1-1 | TRBV4-2 | ASSQKNPGQGSGAEAF
TRBJ1-2 | TRBV7-2 | ASSYGSGTLVRYT
TRBJ2-1 | TRBV28 | ASSLPATEQF
TRBJ2-5 | TRBV5-6 | ASSSGSTSFQETQY
TRBJ2-2 | TRBV11-3 | ASSSRGDTGELF
TRBJ2-1 | TRBV7-8 | ASSRADLFNEQF
TRBJ2-7 | TRBV5-6 | ASSLGRPSYEQY
TRBJ2-5 | TRBV27 | ASSLQGGGGSGETQY
TRBJ1-2 | TRBV19 | ASRLGTRTGLGYT
TRBJ2-5 | TRBV7-6 | ASSLDTGPTQY